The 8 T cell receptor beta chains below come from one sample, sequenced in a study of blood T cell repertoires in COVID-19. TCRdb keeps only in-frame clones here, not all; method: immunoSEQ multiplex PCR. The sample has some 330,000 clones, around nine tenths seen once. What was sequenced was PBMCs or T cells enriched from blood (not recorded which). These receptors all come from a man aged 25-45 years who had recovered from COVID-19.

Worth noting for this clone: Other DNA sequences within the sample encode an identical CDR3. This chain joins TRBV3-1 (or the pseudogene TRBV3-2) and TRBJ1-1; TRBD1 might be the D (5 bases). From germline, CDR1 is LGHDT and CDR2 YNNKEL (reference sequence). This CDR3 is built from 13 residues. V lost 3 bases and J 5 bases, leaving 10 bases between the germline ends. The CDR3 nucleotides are TGTGCCAGCAGCCAGGTGGGGGGAACTGAAGCTTTCTTT. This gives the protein CASSQVGGTEAFF.

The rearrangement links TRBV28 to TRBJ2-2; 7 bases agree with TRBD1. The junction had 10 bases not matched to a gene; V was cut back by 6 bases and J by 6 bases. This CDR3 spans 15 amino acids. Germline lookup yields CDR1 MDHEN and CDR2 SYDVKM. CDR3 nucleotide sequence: TGTGCCAGCAGAGGGACCGGGACAGTGGCCGGGGAGCTGTTTTTT. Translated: CASRGTGTVAGELFF.

CDR3 loop: CASSPYVVTGNTIYF. CDR3 DNA: TGTGCCAGCTCGCCCTATGTAGTAACTGGAAACACCATATATTTT. The chain couples TRBV18 to TRBJ1-3; D is unresolved. V shed 6 bases and J shed 2 bases, with 14 bases lying between them. From germline, CDR1 is KGHSH and CDR2 LQKENI. This CDR3 spans 15 amino acids.

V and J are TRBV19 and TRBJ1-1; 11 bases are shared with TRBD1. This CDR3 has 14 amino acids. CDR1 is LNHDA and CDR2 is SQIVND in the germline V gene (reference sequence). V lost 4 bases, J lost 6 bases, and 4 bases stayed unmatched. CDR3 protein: CASSTGTGGPEAFF. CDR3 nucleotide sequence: TGTGCCAGTAGTACTGGGACAGGGGGACCTGAAGCTTTCTTT.

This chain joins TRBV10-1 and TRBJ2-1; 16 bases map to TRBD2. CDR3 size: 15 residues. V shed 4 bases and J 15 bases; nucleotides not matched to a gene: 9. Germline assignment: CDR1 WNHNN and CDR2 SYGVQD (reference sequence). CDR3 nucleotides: TGCGCCAGCAGTGGCGCCGGGACTAGCGGGGGGGTTTTGTTCTTC. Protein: CASSGAGTSGGVLFF.

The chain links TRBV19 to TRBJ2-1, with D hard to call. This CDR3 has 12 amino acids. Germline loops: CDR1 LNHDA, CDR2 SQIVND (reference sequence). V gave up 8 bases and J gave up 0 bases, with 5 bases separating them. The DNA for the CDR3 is TGTGCCAGTTCGGTCTCCTACAATGAGCAGTTCTTC. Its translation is CASSVSYNEQFF.

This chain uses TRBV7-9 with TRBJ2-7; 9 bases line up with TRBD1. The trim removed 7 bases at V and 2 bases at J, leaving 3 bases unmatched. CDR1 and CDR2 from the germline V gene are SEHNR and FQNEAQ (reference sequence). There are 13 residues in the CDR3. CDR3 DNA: TGTGCCAGCAAGACAGGGGGAACCTACGAGCAGTACTTC. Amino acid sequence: CASKTGGTYEQYF.

CDR3 DNA sequence: TGCGCCAGCAACCTTGGAGGGGGACAGGGCTTACGCGAGCAGTACTTC. This translates into CASNLGGGQGLREQYF. The chain joins TRBV5-1 to TRBJ2-7, with 9 positions matching TRBD1. The J segment lost 6 bases and the V segment lost 6 bases, leaving 16 bases of the junction unmatched. This CDR3 is built from 16 residues. Germline V gene sequence: CDR1 SGHRS, CDR2 YFSETQ.